The sequence of this TCR beta chain was determined in a study of vaccination and CD4 T cells after COVID-19. Study as a whole: The convalescents comprised six males and four females, two of them Hispanic.

V lost 1 base, J lost 6 bases, and 4 bases stayed unmatched. The germline V gene encodes CDR1 SGHNT and CDR2 YYREEE (reference sequence). This CDR3 has 15 amino acids. As for treatment: roughly 11-day PBMC culture with coronavirus spike peptide pools or control peptides (ViraFEST assay). Turning to this clonotype: The target antigen is unknown.

With the Oncomine TCR Beta short-read assay, DNA from cultured CD4+ T cells was sequenced. One entry per CDR3 protein results from TCRdb running MiXCR on the PCR reads. Of about 14,000 distinct CDR3 sequences in the sample, about 32% are singletons; the top ten hold roughly 38%. The sample comprised cultured CD4+ T cells from blood. The chain combines TRBV5-4 with TRBJ2-1; 10 bases map to TRBD2. This clonotype was sampled from a human donor with COVID-19. CDR3 coding DNA: TGTGCCAGCAGCTTGAGCGGGGGGGCAGGCAATGAGCAGTTCTTC. Its translation: CASSLSGGAGNEQFF.